The rows below give T cell receptor beta chains drawn from one sample of a study of a mutant IDH1 vaccine in newly diagnosed glioma. Assay used: immunoSEQ multiplex PCR; TCRdb lists only in-frame clones, some missing. The sample has about 67,000 clones, approximately 82% seen once; the top ten hold about 4.5%. Here the sequenced sample was peripheral blood mononuclear cells (PBMCs), taken from a glioma patient treated with radiotherapy, temozolomide or both. Receptors were obtained from a woman younger than 30 with glioma. Some clones in this sample may be carry-over from other donors' samples. CDR3s include the opening cysteine and the closing phenylalanine or tryptophan. The D gene is left open where the match is weak. Clone size is given for some rows only: seen once, a few or many times, or a class if the clone is expanded.

CDR3aa: CASSEEVFTEAFF; CDR3nt: TGTGCCAGCAGTGAAGAGGTATTCACTGAAGCTTTCTTT; d_gene: .; j_gene: TRBJ1-1; v_gene: TRBV6-1; abundance: .
CDR3aa: CASMDVFQETQYF; CDR3nt: TGTGCCAGCATGGATGTGTTCCAAGAGACCCAGTACTTC; d_gene: .; j_gene: TRBJ2-5; v_gene: TRBV25-1; abundance: .
CDR3aa: CAWSRDSYYGYTF; CDR3nt: TGTGCCTGGTCCCGGGACAGCTACTATGGCTACACCTTC; d_gene: TRBD1; j_gene: TRBJ1-2; v_gene: TRBV30; abundance: once
CDR3aa: CASSEAREVRNEQFF; CDR3nt: TGTGCCAGCAGTGAAGCCAGGGAGGTCCGAAATGAGCAGTTCTTC; d_gene: .; j_gene: TRBJ2-1; v_gene: TRBV2; abundance: .
CDR3aa: CASSLEDRGMRDYGYTF; CDR3nt: TGCGCCAGCAGCTTGGAGGACAGGGGCATGAGGGACTATGGCTACACCTTC; d_gene: TRBD1; j_gene: TRBJ1-2; v_gene: TRBV5-1; abundance: once
CDR3aa: CASSIVKNTEAFF; CDR3nt: TGTGCCAGTAGTATAGTAAAGAACACTGAAGCTTTCTTT; d_gene: .; j_gene: TRBJ1-1; v_gene: TRBV19; abundance: .
CDR3aa: CASIPPATGEQFF; CDR3nt: TGTGCCAGCATCCCCCCGGCGACAGGCGAGCAGTTCTTC; d_gene: .; j_gene: TRBJ2-1; v_gene: TRBV5-8; abundance: .
CDR3aa: CASSTFDRGAKPDTQYF; CDR3nt: TGTGCCAGCAGCACCTTTGACCGGGGGGCAAAACCAGATACGCAGTATTTT; d_gene: .; j_gene: TRBJ2-3; v_gene: TRBV9; abundance: .
CDR3aa: CASSQAGASYEQYF; CDR3nt: TGTGCCAGCAGCCAAGCGGGGGCATCCTACGAGCAGTACTTC; d_gene: TRBD2; j_gene: TRBJ2-7; v_gene: TRBV7-9; abundance: .
CDR3aa: CASSWTSGSSGETQYF; CDR3nt: TGTGCCAGCAGTTGGACTAGCGGGAGTTCTGGAGAGACCCAGTACTTC; d_gene: TRBD2; j_gene: TRBJ2-5; v_gene: TRBV6-5; abundance: .
CDR3aa: CASSIRQEITSGSFTGELFF; CDR3nt: TGTGCCAGTAGTATTCGGCAGGAGATTACTAGCGGGAGTTTTACCGGGGAGCTGTTTTTT; d_gene: TRBD2; j_gene: TRBJ2-2; v_gene: TRBV19; abundance: .
CDR3aa: CASSDTPTGELFF; CDR3nt: TGTGCCAGCAGTGACACACCCACCGGGGAGCTGTTTTTT; d_gene: .; j_gene: TRBJ2-2; v_gene: TRBV6-4; abundance: .
CDR3aa: CASSYKDPTYEQYF; CDR3nt: TGTGCCAGCAGTTACAAGGACCCCACCTACGAGCAGTACTTC; d_gene: .; j_gene: TRBJ2-7; v_gene: TRBV6-5; abundance: .
CDR3aa: CASSVTGGHGELFF; CDR3nt: TGTGCCAGCAGTGTTACAGGGGGCCACGGGGAGCTGTTTTTT; d_gene: TRBD1; j_gene: TRBJ2-2; v_gene: TRBV2; abundance: .
CDR3aa: CASSLGSVSYEQYF; CDR3nt: TGTGCCAGCAGCTTAGGATCGGTTTCCTACGAGCAGTACTTC; d_gene: .; j_gene: TRBJ2-7; v_gene: TRBV5-4; abundance: .
CDR3aa: CAISEVRGGENQPQHF; CDR3nt: TGTGCCATCAGTGAGGTAAGAGGGGGAGAGAATCAGCCCCAGCATTTT; d_gene: .; j_gene: TRBJ1-5; v_gene: TRBV10-3; abundance: .
CDR3aa: CASSVAFTGGDEQYF; CDR3nt: TGTGCCAGCAGTGTAGCTTTTACAGGGGGAGACGAGCAGTACTTC; d_gene: TRBD1; j_gene: TRBJ2-7; v_gene: TRBV9; abundance: .
CDR3aa: CASSATTASSYEQYF; CDR3nt: TGTGCCAGCAGTGCGACGACCGCCAGCTCCTACGAGCAGTACTTC; d_gene: .; j_gene: TRBJ2-7; v_gene: TRBV6-1; abundance: .
CDR3aa: CAIRTGAGQRGDYGYTF; CDR3nt: TGTGCCATCAGGACCGGGGCAGGGCAGAGGGGGGACTATGGCTACACCTTC; d_gene: .; j_gene: TRBJ1-2; v_gene: TRBV10-3; abundance: once
CDR3aa: CASSRGGDQPQHF; CDR3nt: TGTGCCAGCAGCCGCGGAGGGGATCAGCCCCAGCATTTT; d_gene: .; j_gene: TRBJ1-5; v_gene: TRBV6-5; abundance: .
CDR3aa: CASSQDRRGSYEQYF; CDR3nt: TGCGCCAGCAGCCAAGACCGGCGTGGGTCATACGAGCAGTACTTC; d_gene: .; j_gene: TRBJ2-7; v_gene: TRBV4-3; abundance: .
CDR3aa: CASSLGTGGSDTQYF; CDR3nt: TGTGCCAGCAGCTTGGGGACAGGGGGTTCAGATACGCAGTATTTT; d_gene: TRBD1; j_gene: TRBJ2-3; v_gene: TRBV13; abundance: .
CDR3aa: CASSFRGQFNYGYTF; CDR3nt: TGTGCCAGCAGCTTTCGGGGACAGTTTAACTATGGCTACACCTTC; d_gene: TRBD1; j_gene: TRBJ1-2; v_gene: TRBV13; abundance: .
CDR3aa: CASSPTGGTTGELFF; CDR3nt: TGTGCCAGCAGCCCTACAGGGGGGACCACCGGGGAGCTGTTTTTT; d_gene: TRBD1; j_gene: TRBJ2-2; v_gene: TRBV5-6; abundance: .
CDR3aa: CASSLVAGNTEAFF; CDR3nt: TGTGCCAGCAGCTTAGTTGCAGGGAACACTGAAGCTTTCTTT; d_gene: .; j_gene: TRBJ1-1; v_gene: TRBV7-9; abundance: .
CDR3aa: CASRRDRAQPQHF; CDR3nt: TGTGCCAGCAGACGGGACAGGGCCCAGCCCCAGCATTTT; d_gene: TRBD1; j_gene: TRBJ1-5; v_gene: TRBV6-5; abundance: .
CDR3aa: CASSYGNTEAFF; CDR3nt: TGTGCCAGCAGCTATGGGAACACTGAAGCTTTCTTT; d_gene: .; j_gene: TRBJ1-1; v_gene: TRBV7-9; abundance: .
CDR3aa: CASSQILAGGPGEQFF; CDR3nt: TGCGCCAGCAGCCAGATACTAGCGGGGGGGCCAGGTGAGCAGTTCTTC; d_gene: TRBD2; j_gene: TRBJ2-1; v_gene: TRBV4-1; abundance: .
CDR3aa: CASSPRASGGLRNTQYF; CDR3nt: TGTGCCAGCAGCCCCCGGGCTAGCGGGGGCCTAAGGAATACGCAGTATTTT; d_gene: TRBD2; j_gene: TRBJ2-3; v_gene: TRBV11-2; abundance: .
CDR3aa: CSARENTEAFF; CDR3nt: TGCAGTGCGAGGGAGAACACTGAAGCTTTCTTT; d_gene: .; j_gene: TRBJ1-1; v_gene: TRBV20-1; abundance: few
CDR3aa: CASSSRDSLTLHF; CDR3nt: TGTGCCAGCAGCTCCCGGGACTCCCTGACCCTCCACTTT; d_gene: .; j_gene: TRBJ1-6; v_gene: TRBV5-4; abundance: .
CDR3aa: CASSQGTGTEAFF; CDR3nt: TGTGCCAGCAGCCAAGGGACAGGGACAGAAGCTTTCTTT; d_gene: TRBD1; j_gene: TRBJ1-1; v_gene: TRBV4-2; abundance: few
CDR3aa: CASSLVYGYTF; CDR3nt: TGTGCCAGCAGCTTGGTTTATGGCTACACCTTC; d_gene: .; j_gene: TRBJ1-2; v_gene: TRBV5-8; abundance: .
CDR3aa: CASRKGQTNYGYTF; CDR3nt: TGTGCCAGCAGAAAGGGACAGACTAACTATGGCTACACCTTC; d_gene: TRBD1; j_gene: TRBJ1-2; v_gene: TRBV7-9; abundance: .
CDR3aa: CASSTTASYNSPLHF; CDR3nt: TGTGCCAGCAGTACGACAGCCTCCTATAATTCACCCCTCCACTTT; d_gene: .; j_gene: TRBJ1-6; v_gene: TRBV2; abundance: .
CDR3aa: CASSLQGGNQPQHF; CDR3nt: TGTGCCAGCAGCCTACAGGGAGGAAATCAGCCCCAGCATTTT; d_gene: .; j_gene: TRBJ1-5; v_gene: TRBV6-5; abundance: .
CDR3aa: CASSRVAGELFF; CDR3nt: TGTGCCAGCAGCAGGGTTGCCGGGGAGCTGTTTTTT; d_gene: .; j_gene: TRBJ2-2; v_gene: TRBV6-5; abundance: .
CDR3aa: CASSGASEKLFF; CDR3nt: TGTGCCAGCAGTGGAGCCAGTGAAAAACTGTTTTTT; d_gene: .; j_gene: TRBJ1-4; v_gene: TRBV2; abundance: .
CDR3aa: CASSWDYGYTF; CDR3nt: TGTGCCAGCAGTTGGGACTATGGCTACACCTTC; d_gene: .; j_gene: TRBJ1-2; v_gene: TRBV28; abundance: .
CDR3aa: CASSSGGVGNTIYF; CDR3nt: TGTGCCAGCAGTTCCGGGGGGGTAGGAAACACCATATATTTT; d_gene: .; j_gene: TRBJ1-3; v_gene: TRBV6-5; abundance: .
CDR3aa: CASSLATGGFTEAFF; CDR3nt: TGCGCCAGCAGCTTGGCGACAGGGGGGTTCACTGAAGCTTTCTTT; d_gene: TRBD1; j_gene: TRBJ1-1; v_gene: TRBV5-1; abundance: .
CDR3aa: CASSPTVANQPQHF; CDR3nt: TGTGCCAGCTCACCGACAGTGGCGAATCAGCCCCAGCATTTT; d_gene: .; j_gene: TRBJ1-5; v_gene: TRBV18; abundance: few
CDR3aa: CASSQGISTEAFF; CDR3nt: TGTGCCAGCAGTCAGGGTATATCCACTGAAGCTTTCTTT; d_gene: .; j_gene: TRBJ1-1; v_gene: TRBV6-5; abundance: .
CDR3aa: CSVYLMGETQYF; CDR3nt: TGCAGCGTTTACCTGATGGGAGAGACCCAGTACTTC; d_gene: .; j_gene: TRBJ2-5; v_gene: TRBV29-1; abundance: .
CDR3aa: CASSRGRGSSYNEQFF; CDR3nt: TGTGCCAGCAGCCGCGGGCGGGGGAGCTCCTACAATGAGCAGTTCTTC; d_gene: TRBD2; j_gene: TRBJ2-1; v_gene: TRBV11-1; abundance: .
CDR3aa: CSVDPSTGAGNTEAFF; CDR3nt: TGCAGCGTTGACCCCTCGACAGGGGCCGGGAACACTGAAGCTTTCTTT; d_gene: TRBD1; j_gene: TRBJ1-1; v_gene: TRBV29-1; abundance: .
CDR3aa: CASSPRAGAGGYTF; CDR3nt: TGTGCCAGCAGCCCAAGGGCCGGGGCCGGTGGCTACACCTTC; d_gene: .; j_gene: TRBJ1-2; v_gene: TRBV7-8; abundance: .
CDR3aa: CASSGGGLYNEQFF; CDR3nt: TGTGCCAGCAGTGGCGGGGGCCTATACAATGAGCAGTTCTTC; d_gene: .; j_gene: TRBJ2-1; v_gene: TRBV6-4; abundance: .
CDR3aa: CASSHGLAAPKNTGELFF; CDR3nt: TGCGCCAGCAGCCACGGACTAGCGGCCCCAAAGAACACCGGGGAGCTGTTTTTT; d_gene: TRBD2; j_gene: TRBJ2-2; v_gene: TRBV5-1; abundance: .